The 4 T cell receptor beta chains reported below all come from one sample, sequenced in a study of blood T cell repertoires in COVID-19. Here immunoSEQ multiplex PCR was the method, and the copy in TCRdb shows in-frame clones only, minus some. The sample lists some 130,000 clones; roughly three quarters were seen once. The material sequenced was peripheral blood. These receptors originate from a woman between 65 and 79 years old with acute or convalescent COVID-19.

The rearrangement joins TRBV24-1 to TRBJ2-3; 10 positions agree with TRBD2. Germline V gene lookup returns CDR1 KGHDR and CDR2 SFDVKD. The ends lost 6 bases at V and 1 base at J; junction bases unmatched: 3. The CDR3 covers 15 residues. The CDR3 loop is CATSPGLAGTDTQYF. CDR3 bases: TGTGCCACCAGTCCCGGACTAGCGGGCACAGATACGCAGTATTTT.

The CDR3 is CASSDIRGTEAFF. The CDR3 bases are TGTGCCAGCAGTGATATACGGGGCACTGAAGCTTTCTTT. The rearrangement uses TRBV25-1 and TRBJ1-1, with D unresolved. V lost 3 bases and J lost 4, with 9 bases in between. The CDR3 extends over 13 amino acids. CDR1 is MGHDK, CDR2 SYGVNS, per germline.

V usage is TRBV28 and J usage is TRBJ2-1; 7 bases agree with TRBD2. The V gene's germline CDR1 is MDHEN and CDR2 SYDVKM. The CDR3 is 15 amino acids. V was pared by 2 bases and J by 4 bases, with 5 bases of the junction left unmatched. In DNA, the CDR3 is TGTGCCAGCAGTTTAATGACTAGCAGTTACAATGAGCAGTTCTTC. It codes for CASSLMTSSYNEQFF.

V gene TRBV6-5 combines with J gene TRBJ1-5; tentatively, D is TRBD1 (5 bases). The CDR3 spans 14 residues. The germline V and J ends were trimmed by 7 bases and 0 bases, with 10 bases remaining between them. Looked up from germline, CDR1 is MNHEY and CDR2 is SVGAGI. CDR3 amino acids: CASNPGNSNQPQHF. The DNA for the CDR3 is TGTGCCAGCAACCCAGGGAATAGCAATCAGCCCCAGCATTTT.